A single sample is the source of the 21 T cell receptor beta chains below, sequenced in a study of breast tumors, draining lymph nodes, adjacent tissues. TCRdb re-called the multiplex PCR reads through MiXCR, storing one row per CDR3 protein. In the table there are some 200,000 distinct CDR3 sequences, approximately 31% of which are singletons. Axillary draining lymph nodes of breast cancer patients supplied the node samples. Sequencing used axillary lymph node tissue. The receptors stem from a female donor with breast cancer. Some clones in this sample may be carry-over from other donors' samples.

Only a few counts were recorded for this clonotype. This may be a read error: a much more frequent sequence differs by one nucleotide. The genes are TRBV20-1 and TRBJ2-1; 7 bases are a match to TRBD1. The trim removed 6 bases at V and 9 bases at J, leaving 14 bases unmatched. Germline V gene lookup returns CDR1 DFQATT and CDR2 SNEGSKA (reference sequence). CDR3 length: 14 residues. CDR3 in amino acids: CSAPHSGQRAEQFF. In DNA form, the CDR3 reads TGCAGTGCGCCTCACTCGGGACAGAGAGCTGAGCAGTTCTTC.

The chain recombines TRBV29-1 with TRBJ1-5, with D uncertain. From germline, CDR1 is SQVTM and CDR2 ANQGSEA. The CDR3 sequence is 13 residues long. The CDR3 DNA follows: TGCGCGTCGTCTGAGGGTAGCAATCAGCCCCAGCATTTT. The encoded protein is CASSEGSNQPQHF.

This clonotype was recorded at least ten times. The chain has TRBV11-1 and TRBJ2-7, with TRBD2 matching 10 bases. The germline gives CDR1 SGHAT, CDR2 FQDESV (reference sequence). The trim removed 5 bases at V and 5 bases at J, leaving 9 bases unmatched. This CDR3 region has 15 residues. The CDR3 is CASSLSGRAPHEQYF. The DNA of the CDR3 is TGTGCCAGCAGCCTCAGCGGGAGGGCCCCCCACGAGCAGTACTTC.

This clonotype was observed at least ten times. This chain links TRBV7-9 with TRBJ2-5, with 7 bases fitting TRBD2. The ends lost 1 base at V and 1 base at J; junction bases unmatched: 0. The germline gives CDR1 SEHNR, CDR2 FQNEAQ (reference sequence). The CDR3 has 14 residues. CDR3 in amino acids: CASSLGLAQETQYF. The CDR3 bases are TGTGCCAGCAGCTTAGGACTAGCCCAAGAGACCCAGTACTTC.

V and J are TRBV7-6 and TRBJ2-5, with D possibly being TRBD2 (6 bases). The CDR3 runs to 16 residues. Trimming cost V 4 bases and J 1 base, with 16 bases left between them. The germline V gene has CDR1 SGHVS and CDR2 FNYEAQ. CDR3 coding DNA: TGTGCCAGCAGCTCAGACCGGACCGGGGGCCAAGAGACCCAGTACTTC. Encoded protein: CASSSDRTGGQETQYF.

This clonotype was found many times. Here the CDR3 reads CASSLAGQATDTQYF. CDR3 bases: TGTGCCAGCAGCTTAGCGGGACAGGCCACAGATACGCAGTATTTT. The chain carries TRBV7-2 and TRBJ2-3, with TRBD1 identical over 8 bases. The CDR3 contains 15 residues. Germline assignment: CDR1 SGHTA and CDR2 FQGNSA. The V gene end was trimmed by 0 bases and the J gene end by 2 bases; junction bases not matched to a gene: 1.

Concerning this clonotype itself: This clone may be a read error of a much larger clone one base away. This chain links TRBV20-1 with TRBJ2-7; 9 bases line up with TRBD1. The ends lost 3 bases at V and 6 bases at J; junction bases unmatched: 9. This CDR3 is built from 14 residues. Germline assignment: CDR1 DFQATT and CDR2 SNEGSKA (reference sequence). This CDR3 is CSASRQGGNSEQYF. In DNA, the CDR3 is TGCAGTGCTAGTAGACAGGGGGGGAACTCCGAGCAGTACTTC.

This chain uses TRBV7-8 with TRBJ2-1, with 8 positions matching TRBD1. This CDR3 has 16 residues. Germline assignment: CDR1 SGHVS and CDR2 FQNEAQ. The J segment lost 4 bases and the V segment lost 6 bases, leaving 11 bases of the junction unmatched. The CDR3 here is CASRPYRGVSYNEQFF. CDR3 in DNA: TGTGCCAGCAGACCTTACAGGGGGGTTTCGTACAATGAGCAGTTCTTC.

This clonotype was counted a few times. This rearrangement joins TRBV27 to TRBJ2-7, with 7 bases aligning to TRBD1. V gave up 5 bases and J gave up 0 bases; unmatched junction bases: 10. CDR3 size: 16 residues. The germline V gene encodes CDR1 MNHEY and CDR2 SMNVEV (reference sequence). CDR3 loop: CASSRGLGRGSYEQYF. CDR3 DNA sequence: TGTGCCAGCAGTAGGGGGCTGGGGAGAGGCTCCTACGAGCAGTACTTC.

This clonotype showed up many times. The chain joins TRBV7-9 to TRBJ2-3, with 9 bases lining up with TRBD2. The germline V gene encodes CDR1 SEHNR and CDR2 FQNEAQ (reference sequence). The trim removed 7 bases at V and 5 bases at J, leaving 10 bases unmatched. This CDR3 contains 15 residues. Written as DNA, the CDR3 is TGTGCCAGCACCAACTCAGCGGGAGGCGTAGATACGCAGTATTTT. Amino acids: CASTNSAGGVDTQYF.

At least ten counts were recorded for this clonotype. The genes are TRBV20-1 and TRBJ2-5; either TRBD1 or TRBD2 may fit D (6 bases each). The CDR3 runs to 13 residues. V lost 6 bases, J lost 2 bases, and 13 bases lay in between. The germline CDR1 and CDR2 sequences are DFQATT and SNEGSKA (reference sequence). This CDR3 reads CSARRGRQETQYF. The CDR3 DNA is TGCAGTGCCCGGAGGGGGAGACAAGAGACCCAGTACTTC.

This chain uses TRBV25-1 with TRBJ2-2; weak D call: TRBD1 (5 bases). The CDR3 consists of 17 residues. V lost 3 bases, J lost 0 bases, and 14 bases lay in between. Germline CDR1 and CDR2: MGHDK and SYGVNS. The CDR3 sequence: CASSDPQGCANTGELFF. The CDR3 region has the DNA TGTGCCAGCAGTGACCCCCAGGGCTGTGCGAACACCGGGGAGCTGTTTTTT. Based on the CDR3 plus reference TRBV25-1 and TRBJ2-2, the full variable domain is EADIYQTPRYLVIGTGKKITLECSQTMGHDKMYWYQQDPGMELHLIHYSYGVNSTEKGDLSSESTVSRIRTEHFPLTLESARPSHTSQYLCASSDPQGCANTGELFFGEGSRLTVL.

In its sample, this clonotype was seen many times. This chain connects TRBV10-2 to TRBJ1-3; 12 bases fit TRBD1. Germline-derived CDR1 and CDR2 are WSHSY and SAAADI. The CDR3 loop spans 12 amino acids. After removal of 3 bases from V and 14 bases from J, the junction contained 2 bases not matched to a gene. DNA for the CDR3: TGCGCCAGCAGTGAAGGGGACAGGGGGCTATATTTT. This encodes CASSEGDRGLYF.

The chain couples TRBV5-1 to TRBJ2-1; D is unclear. Germline-derived CDR1 and CDR2 are SGHRS and YFSETQ. Trimming left V 0 bases short and J 0 bases short, with 7 bases between. The CDR3 runs to 15 residues. The CDR3 loop reads CASSLEPSSYNEQFF. The CDR3 DNA reads as TGCGCCAGCAGCTTGGAGCCTAGCTCCTACAATGAGCAGTTCTTC.

V usage is TRBV24-1 and J usage is TRBJ2-7; 7 bases are a match to TRBD1. This CDR3 comprises 15 residues. J was trimmed by 2 bases and V by 3 bases; bases with no gene match: 6. Germline loops: CDR1 KGHDR, CDR2 SFDVKD. The CDR3 DNA is TGTGCCACCAGTGATCTAGGGCAGGGGGCCTACGAGCAGTACTTC. Translation gives CATSDLGQGAYEQYF.

The sample holds many counts of this clonotype. The chain recombines TRBV7-2 with TRBJ2-7; 9 bases match TRBD1. Germline assignment: CDR1 SGHTA and CDR2 FQGNSA. Trimming cost V 5 bases and J 2 bases; bases outside gene matches: 4. The CDR3 length is 14 residues. CDR3 nucleotide sequence: TGTGCCAGCAGCCGGGACAGGGTCGCCTACGAGCAGTACTTC. Translation: CASSRDRVAYEQYF.

The V gene is TRBV7-8, the J gene TRBJ1-1; weak D call: TRBD1 (5 bases). From germline, CDR1 is SGHVS and CDR2 FQNEAQ. This CDR3 spans 16 amino acids. Trimming shortened V by 0 bases and J by 4 bases, and 15 bases separated the two germline ends. The CDR3 DNA is TGTGCCAGCAGCTTAGCGCGTCAGGGTTACGGCACTGAAGCTTTCTTT. It is translated as CASSLARQGYGTEAFF.

The V and J genes are TRBV19 and TRBJ2-6, with D tentatively TRBD2 (5 bases). This CDR3 is built from 15 residues. V gave up 5 bases and J gave up 0 bases, with 8 bases separating them. Germline CDR1 reads LNHDA; CDR2 reads SQIVND (reference sequence). The CDR3 nucleotides read TGTGCCAGTAGTGCACGGGGCTCTGGGGCCAACGTCCTGACTTTC. Its protein is CASSARGSGANVLTF.

Turning to this clonotype: Given a much more abundant clone one base away, this may be a read error. In DNA, the CDR3 is TGCAGTGCCAACTTGGACAGGGGATACGCCAATCAGCCCCAGCATTTT. Residues: CSANLDRGYANQPQHF. V is TRBV20-1 and J is TRBJ1-5, with 9 nucleotides matching TRBD1. This CDR3 region has 16 residues. J lost 3 bases, V lost 6 bases, and 12 bases had no gene match. Germline CDR1 is DFQATT and CDR2 is SNEGSKA (reference sequence).

The chain uses TRBV20-1 and TRBJ1-5; a possible D gene is TRBD1 (6 bases). V shed 1 base and J shed 11 bases, with 15 bases lying between them. The CDR3 has 13 amino acids. In germline, CDR1 is DFQATT, CDR2 SNEGSKA (reference sequence). The CDR3 bases are TGCAGTGCTAGAGGTGGGGGGGCAGAGACCCAGCATTTT. It codes for CSARGGGAETQHF.

The chain has TRBV2 and TRBJ1-2; the D gene is possibly TRBD1 (6 bases). This CDR3 has 14 residues. The V gene's germline CDR1 is SNHLY and CDR2 FYNNEI. The V end lost 4 bases, the J end lost 4 bases, and 13 bases lay between the germline ends. This chain's CDR3 is CASSARAGAYGYTF. Here the CDR3 DNA reads TGTGCCAGCAGTGCCAGGGCAGGGGCCTATGGCTACACCTTC.